This T cell receptor (beta chain) was found in a study of cytomegalovirus exposure and HLA in healthy donors. At the level of the study: HLA-typed donors were the source of approximately 85 million unique TCRs, which an early data release held.

PCR was performed using 60 Vbeta and 13 Jbeta primers. Only in-frame clones appear in the TCRdb table, and some are missing; sequencing was by immunoSEQ multiplex PCR. The sample includes approximately 150,000 clones, more than 60% of them seen just once. This CDR3 is 15 amino acids long. The germline CDR1 and CDR2 sequences are LNHDA and SQIVND (reference sequence). V was cut by 4 bases and J by 4 bases, with 13 bases left in between. The V gene is TRBV19, the J gene TRBJ2-2, with TRBD2 as a possible D gene (5 bases). Input material: PBMCs. The receptor comes from a woman aged 40 to 50 in good health and CMV-seropositive. CDR3 nucleotides: TGTGCCAGTAGTACCCCGACTATTACCACCGGGGAGCTGTTTTTT. It specifies CASSTPTITTGELFF. The variable domain in full, with the rest retrieved from reference TRBV19 and TRBJ2-2, is DGGITQSPKYLFRKEGQNVTLSCEQNLNHDAMYWYRQDPGQGLRLIYYSQIVNDFQKGDIAEGYSVSREKKESFPLTVTSAQKNPTAFYLCASSTPTITTGELFFGEGSRLTVL.